This T cell receptor beta chain was obtained from a study of blood T cell repertoires in COVID-19. In its sample, this clone was seen once. Original processing notes: Estimated nucleated cell counts came from reference gene primer amplification. Sequenced by immunoSEQ multiplex PCR; TCRdb stores in-frame clones only, minus some. D and trimming were read from the DNA, whereas the V and J calls and clone size are those reported in that table. The sample carries some 300,000 clones, 85% to 90% recorded once. V was clipped by 3 bases and J by 5 bases; unmatched bases: 3. The germline CDR1 and CDR2 sequences are SGDLS and YYNGEE. The CDR3 has 14 residues.

The V call is TRBV9, the J call TRBJ2-7, with 12 bases lining up with TRBD2. Sequenced sample: PBMCs or T cells enriched from blood (not recorded which). The source is a woman aged 18 to 35 with acute COVID-19. The CDR3: CASSAGLAGNEQYF. In DNA form, the CDR3 reads TGTGCCAGCAGCGCGGGACTAGCGGGTAACGAGCAGTACTTC.